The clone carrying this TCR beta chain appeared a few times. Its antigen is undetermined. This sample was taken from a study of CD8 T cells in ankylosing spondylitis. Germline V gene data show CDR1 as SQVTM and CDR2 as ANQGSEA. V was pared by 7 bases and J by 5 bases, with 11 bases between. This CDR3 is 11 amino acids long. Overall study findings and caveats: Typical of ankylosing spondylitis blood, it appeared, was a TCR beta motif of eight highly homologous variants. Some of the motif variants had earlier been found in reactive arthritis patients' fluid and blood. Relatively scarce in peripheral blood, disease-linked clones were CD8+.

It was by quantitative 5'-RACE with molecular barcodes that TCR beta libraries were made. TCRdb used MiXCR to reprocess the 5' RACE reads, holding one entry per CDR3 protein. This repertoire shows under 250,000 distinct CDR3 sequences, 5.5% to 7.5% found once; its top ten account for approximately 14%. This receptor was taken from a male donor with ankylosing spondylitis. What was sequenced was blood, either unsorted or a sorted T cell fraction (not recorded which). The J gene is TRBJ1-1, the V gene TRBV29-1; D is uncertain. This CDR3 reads CSAATGTEAFF. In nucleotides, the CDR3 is TGCAGCGCAGCCACGGGGACTGAAGCTTTCTTT.